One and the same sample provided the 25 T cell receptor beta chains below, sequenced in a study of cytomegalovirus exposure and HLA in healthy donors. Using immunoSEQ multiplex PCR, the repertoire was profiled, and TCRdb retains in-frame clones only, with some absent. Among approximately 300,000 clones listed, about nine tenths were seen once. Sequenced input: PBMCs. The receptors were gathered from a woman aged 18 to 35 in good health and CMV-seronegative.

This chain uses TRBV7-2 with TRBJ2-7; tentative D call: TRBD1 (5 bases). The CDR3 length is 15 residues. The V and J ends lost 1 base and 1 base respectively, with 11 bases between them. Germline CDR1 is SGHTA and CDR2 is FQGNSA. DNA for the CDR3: TGTGCCAGCAGCTTAGGTTTTACAGGATCCTACGAGCAGTACTTC. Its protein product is CASSLGFTGSYEQYF.

CDR3 DNA sequence: TGTGCCAGCAGCCAAGACGCAGGGGCCCTCTCCTACGAGCAGTACTTC. Amino acids: CASSQDAGALSYEQYF. The chain carries TRBV4-2 and TRBJ2-7, with D perhaps matching TRBD1 (6 bases). CDR1 and CDR2 from the germline V gene are LGHNA and YNFKEQ. V was shortened by 0 bases and J by 0 bases, with 12 bases between the two germline ends. This CDR3 contains 16 residues.

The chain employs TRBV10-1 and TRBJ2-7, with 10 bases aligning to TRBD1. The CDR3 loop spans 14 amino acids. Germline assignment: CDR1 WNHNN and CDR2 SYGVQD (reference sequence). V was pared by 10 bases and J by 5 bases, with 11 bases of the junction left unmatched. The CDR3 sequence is CATPAGTGVNEQYF. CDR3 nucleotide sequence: TGCGCCACTCCGGCCGGGACAGGGGTTAACGAGCAGTACTTC.

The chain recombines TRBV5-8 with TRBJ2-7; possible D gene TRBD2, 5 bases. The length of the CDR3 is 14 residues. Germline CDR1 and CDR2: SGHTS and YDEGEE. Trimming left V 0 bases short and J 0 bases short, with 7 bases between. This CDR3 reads CASSLGEPSYEQYF. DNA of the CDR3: TGTGCCAGCAGCTTGGGGGAGCCCTCCTACGAGCAGTACTTC. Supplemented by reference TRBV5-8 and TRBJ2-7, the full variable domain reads EAGVTQSPTHLIKTRGQQATLRCSPISGHTSVYWYQQALGLGLQFLLWYDEGEERNRGNFPPRFSGRQFPNYSSELNVNALELEDSALYLCASSLGEPSYEQYFGPGTRLTVT.

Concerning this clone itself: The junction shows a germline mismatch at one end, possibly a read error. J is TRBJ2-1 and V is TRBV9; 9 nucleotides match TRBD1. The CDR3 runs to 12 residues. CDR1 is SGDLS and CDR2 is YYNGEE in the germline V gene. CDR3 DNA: TGTGCCGGCAGCAGGACAGGGGATGAGCAGTTCTTC. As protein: CAGSRTGDEQFF. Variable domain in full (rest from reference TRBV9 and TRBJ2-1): DSGVTQTPKHLITATGQRVTLRCSPRSGDLSVYWYQQSLDQGLQFLIQYYNGEERAKGNILERFSAQQFPDLHSELNLSSLELGDSALYFCAGSRTGDEQFFGPGTRLTVL.

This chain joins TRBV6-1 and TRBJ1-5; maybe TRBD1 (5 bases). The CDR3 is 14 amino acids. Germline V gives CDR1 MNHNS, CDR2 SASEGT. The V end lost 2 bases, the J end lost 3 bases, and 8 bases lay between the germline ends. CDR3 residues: CASSERGYNQPQHF. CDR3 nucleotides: TGTGCCAGCAGTGAACGGGGGTACAATCAGCCCCAGCATTTT.

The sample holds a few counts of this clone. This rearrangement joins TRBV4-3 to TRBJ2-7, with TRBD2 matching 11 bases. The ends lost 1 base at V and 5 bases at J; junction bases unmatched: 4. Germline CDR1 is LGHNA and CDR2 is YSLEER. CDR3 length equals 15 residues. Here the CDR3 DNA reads TGCGCCAGCAGCCAAGGGACTAGCGGGTCCCACGAGCAGTACTTC. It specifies CASSQGTSGSHEQYF.

In DNA, the CDR3 is TGCGCCAGCAGCACCGGGACTAGCGGATACAATGAGCAGTTCTTC. Protein sequence: CASSTGTSGYNEQFF. The rearrangement links TRBV5-1 to TRBJ2-1, with TRBD2 identical over 11 bases. V trimming: 4 bases; J trimming: 4 bases; junction bases outside the gene matches: 4. There are 15 residues in the CDR3. Germline V gives CDR1 SGHRS, CDR2 YFSETQ.

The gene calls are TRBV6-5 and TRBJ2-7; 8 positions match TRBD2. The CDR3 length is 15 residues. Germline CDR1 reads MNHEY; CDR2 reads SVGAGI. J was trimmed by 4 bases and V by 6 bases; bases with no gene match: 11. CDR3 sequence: CASSQEREPYYEQYF. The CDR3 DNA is TGTGCCAGCAGCCAGGAGCGGGAGCCATATTACGAGCAGTACTTC.

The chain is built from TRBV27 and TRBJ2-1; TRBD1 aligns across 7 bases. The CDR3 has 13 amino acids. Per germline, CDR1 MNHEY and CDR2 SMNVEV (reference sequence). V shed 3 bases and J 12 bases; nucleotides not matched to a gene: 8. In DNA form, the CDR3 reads TGTGCCAGCAGTTTGACGACAGGGCCGGGGCAGTTCTTC. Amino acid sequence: CASSLTTGPGQFF.

The CDR3 loop is CASSLDPLGGADTQYF. The CDR3 DNA reads as TGTGCCAGCAGCTTAGATCCCTTAGGCGGGGCAGATACGCAGTATTTT. The chain couples TRBV11-2 to TRBJ2-3; tentatively, D is TRBD2 (6 bases). Trimming removed 0 bases from V and 4 bases from J, with 14 bases in between. This CDR3 has 16 residues. In germline, CDR1 is SGHAT, CDR2 FQNNGV.

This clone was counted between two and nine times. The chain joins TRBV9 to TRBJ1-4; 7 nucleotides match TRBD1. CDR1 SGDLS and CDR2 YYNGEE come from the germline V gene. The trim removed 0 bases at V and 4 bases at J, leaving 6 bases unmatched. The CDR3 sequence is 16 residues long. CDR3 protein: CASSVGGQAYNEKLFF. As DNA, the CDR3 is TGTGCCAGCAGCGTAGGCGGACAGGCCTATAATGAAAAACTGTTTTTT.

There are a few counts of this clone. CDR3 DNA sequence: TGTGCCAGCAGCTGGGACAGGATGAACACTGAAGCTTTCTTT. This codes for CASSWDRMNTEAFF. The rearrangement joins TRBV7-3 to TRBJ1-1; 8 bases align to TRBD1. The germline V gene encodes CDR1 SGHTA and CDR2 FQGTGA. V was pared by 4 bases and J by 0 bases, with 1 base of the junction left unmatched. The CDR3 loop spans 14 amino acids. Looking up the rest from reference TRBV7-3 and TRBJ1-1 gives the full variable domain: GAGVSQTPSNKVTEKGKYVELRCDPISGHTALYWYRQSLGQGPEFLIYFQGTGAADDSGLPNDRFFAVRPEGSVSTLKIQRTERGDSAVYLCASSWDRMNTEAFFGQGTRLTVV.

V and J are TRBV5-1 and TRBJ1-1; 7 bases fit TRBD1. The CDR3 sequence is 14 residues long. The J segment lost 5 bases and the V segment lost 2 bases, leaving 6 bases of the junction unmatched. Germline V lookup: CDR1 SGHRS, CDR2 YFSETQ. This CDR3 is CASSFAQGRTEAFF. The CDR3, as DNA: TGCGCCAGCAGCTTTGCACAGGGGCGGACTGAAGCTTTCTTT.

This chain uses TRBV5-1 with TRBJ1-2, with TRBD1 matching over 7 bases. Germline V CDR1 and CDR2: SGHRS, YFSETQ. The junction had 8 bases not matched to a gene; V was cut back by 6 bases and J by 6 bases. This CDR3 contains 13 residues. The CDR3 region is CASNRPDRDGYTF. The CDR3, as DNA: TGCGCCAGCAACAGACCCGACAGGGATGGCTACACCTTC.

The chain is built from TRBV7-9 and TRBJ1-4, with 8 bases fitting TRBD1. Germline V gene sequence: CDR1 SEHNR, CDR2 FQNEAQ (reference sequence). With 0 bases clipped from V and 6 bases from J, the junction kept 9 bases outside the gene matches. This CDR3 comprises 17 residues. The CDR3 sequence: CASSLAKTGDGDEKLFF. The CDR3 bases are TGTGCCAGCAGCTTAGCCAAGACAGGGGATGGTGATGAAAAACTGTTTTTT.

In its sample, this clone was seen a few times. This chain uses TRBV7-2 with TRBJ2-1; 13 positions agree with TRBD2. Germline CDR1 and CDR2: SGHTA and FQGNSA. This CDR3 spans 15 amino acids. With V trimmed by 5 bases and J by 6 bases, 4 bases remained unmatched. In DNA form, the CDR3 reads TGTGCCAGCAGCACACTAGCGGGAGGGCGCAATGAGCAGTTCTTC. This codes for CASSTLAGGRNEQFF.

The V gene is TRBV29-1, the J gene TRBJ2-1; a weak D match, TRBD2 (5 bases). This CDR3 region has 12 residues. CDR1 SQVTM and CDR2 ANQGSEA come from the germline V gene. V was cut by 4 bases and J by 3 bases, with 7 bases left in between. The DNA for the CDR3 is TGCAGCGTTGGGAGCGGCTACAATGAGCAGTTCTTC. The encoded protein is CSVGSGYNEQFF.

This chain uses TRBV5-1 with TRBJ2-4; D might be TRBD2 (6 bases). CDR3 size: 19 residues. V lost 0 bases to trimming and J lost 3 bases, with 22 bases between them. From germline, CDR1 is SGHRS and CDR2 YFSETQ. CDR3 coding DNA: TGCGCCAGCAGCTTGGAGGCTCTTTTTGCGGGACCGGGCAAAAACATTCAGTACTTC. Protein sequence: CASSLEALFAGPGKNIQYF.

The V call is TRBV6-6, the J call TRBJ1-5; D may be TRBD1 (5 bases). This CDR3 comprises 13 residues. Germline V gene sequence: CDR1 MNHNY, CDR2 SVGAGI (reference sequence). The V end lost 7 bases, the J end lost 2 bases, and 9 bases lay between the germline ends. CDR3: CASNQQGNQPQHF. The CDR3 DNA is TGTGCCAGCAACCAACAGGGCAATCAGCCCCAGCATTTT.

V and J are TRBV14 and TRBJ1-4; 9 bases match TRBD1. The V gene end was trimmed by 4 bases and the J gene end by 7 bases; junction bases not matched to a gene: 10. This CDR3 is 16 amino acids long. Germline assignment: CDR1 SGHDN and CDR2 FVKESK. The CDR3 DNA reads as TGTGCCAGCAGCCGGCAGAGCGGGACAGGGTCTGAAAAACTGTTTTTT. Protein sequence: CASSRQSGTGSEKLFF.

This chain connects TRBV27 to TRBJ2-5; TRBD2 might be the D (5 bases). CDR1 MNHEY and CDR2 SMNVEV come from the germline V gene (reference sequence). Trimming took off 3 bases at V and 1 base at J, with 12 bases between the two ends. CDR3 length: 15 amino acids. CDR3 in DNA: TGTGCCAGCAGTTTGGAGGCAGGACTCCAAGAGACCCAGTACTTC. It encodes CASSLEAGLQETQYF.

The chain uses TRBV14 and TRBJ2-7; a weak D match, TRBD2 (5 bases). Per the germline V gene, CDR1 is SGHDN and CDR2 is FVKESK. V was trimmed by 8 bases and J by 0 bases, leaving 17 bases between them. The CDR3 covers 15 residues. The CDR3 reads CASRSTRTDSYEQYF. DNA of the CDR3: TGTGCCAGCCGCTCCACGCGGACTGACTCCTACGAGCAGTACTTC.

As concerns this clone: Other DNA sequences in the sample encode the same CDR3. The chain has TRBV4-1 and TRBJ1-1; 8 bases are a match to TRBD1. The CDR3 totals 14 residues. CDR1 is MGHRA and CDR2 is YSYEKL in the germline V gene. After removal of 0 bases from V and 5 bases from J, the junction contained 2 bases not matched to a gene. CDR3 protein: CASSQDHRGTEAFF. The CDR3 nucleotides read TGCGCCAGCAGCCAAGACCACAGGGGGACTGAAGCTTTCTTT.

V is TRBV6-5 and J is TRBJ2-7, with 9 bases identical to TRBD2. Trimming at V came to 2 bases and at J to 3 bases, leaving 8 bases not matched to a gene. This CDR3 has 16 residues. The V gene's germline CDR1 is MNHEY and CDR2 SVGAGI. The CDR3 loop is CASSYDSAGGNYEQYF. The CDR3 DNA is TGTGCCAGCAGTTACGATTCGGCGGGAGGGAACTACGAGCAGTACTTC.